The entry below gives a single T cell receptor (beta chain) sequence along with its context. Adults of Caucasian background living in Nashville, Tennessee made up all donors. The split of CD4+ cells yielded CD45RA+ naive and CD45RA-negative memory subsets. Per the germline V gene, CDR1 is ENHRY and CDR2 is SYGVKD. This CDR3 contains 14 residues. V gave up 7 bases and J gave up 2 bases, with 14 bases separating them. Across several immunoSEQ plates, the genomic DNA of each subset was split evenly. TCRdb keeps only in-frame clones here, not all; method: immunoSEQ multiplex PCR. The sample yields millions of clones, about 95% seen once. The data were obtained in a study of shared clonotypes between healthy human individuals. Study-wide background: Two female and a few male donors aged 18 to 49 were enrolled.

This sequence was found in a man aged 18 to 29 in good health. Sequencing was performed on naive CD4+ T cells sorted from blood. Subset in this sample: CD45RA+ positively selected. The rearrangement joins TRBV10-3 to TRBJ1-2; no clear D. The CDR3 spells CAITSDGGNYGYTF. The CDR3 DNA reads as TGTGCCATCACCTCGGACGGAGGAAACTATGGCTACACCTTC.